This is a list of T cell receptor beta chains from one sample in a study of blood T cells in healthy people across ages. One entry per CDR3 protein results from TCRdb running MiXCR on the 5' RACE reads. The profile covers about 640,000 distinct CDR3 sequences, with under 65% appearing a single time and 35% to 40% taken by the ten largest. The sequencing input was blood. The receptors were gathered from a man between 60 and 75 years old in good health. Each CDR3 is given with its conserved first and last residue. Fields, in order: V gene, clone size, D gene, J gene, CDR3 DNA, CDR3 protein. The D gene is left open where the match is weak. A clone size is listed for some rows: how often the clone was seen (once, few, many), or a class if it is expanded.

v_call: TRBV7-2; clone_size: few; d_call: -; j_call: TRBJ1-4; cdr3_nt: TGTGCCAGCAGCTTAGCCCGGAATGAAAAACTGTTTTTT; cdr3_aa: CASSLARNEKLFF
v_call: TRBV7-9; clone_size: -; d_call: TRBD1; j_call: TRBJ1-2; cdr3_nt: TGTGCCAGCAGCTTGGGGGGACAGGAGACCTATGGCTACACCTTC; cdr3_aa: CASSLGGQETYGYTF
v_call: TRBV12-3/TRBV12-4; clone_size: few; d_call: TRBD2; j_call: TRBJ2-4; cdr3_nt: TGTGCCAGCAGTTTACGGGTTAGCGGGGGGGCTACGTACTTC; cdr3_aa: CASSLRVSGGATYF
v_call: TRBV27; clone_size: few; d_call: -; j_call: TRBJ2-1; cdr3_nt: TGTGCCAGCAGTTCCCGGGGCGGCTCCTACAATGAGCAGTTCTTC; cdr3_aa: CASSSRGGSYNEQFF
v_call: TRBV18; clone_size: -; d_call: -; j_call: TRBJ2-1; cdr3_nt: TGTGCCAGCTCACCCCCAGTGGGAGAGAATGAGCAGTTCTTC; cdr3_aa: CASSPPVGENEQFF
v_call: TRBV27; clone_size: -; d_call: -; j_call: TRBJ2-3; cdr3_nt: TGTGCCAGCCACGGGCAGAACACAGATACGCAGTATTTT; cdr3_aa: CASHGQNTDTQYF
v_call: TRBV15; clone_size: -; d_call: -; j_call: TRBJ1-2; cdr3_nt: TGTGCCACCAGCAGAGTCTGGGAGGGTGGCTACACCTTC; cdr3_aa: CATSRVWEGGYTF
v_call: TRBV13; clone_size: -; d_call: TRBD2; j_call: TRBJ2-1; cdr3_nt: TGTGCCAGCAGCTCACCCACTAGCGGGGCGAGCTTGTTCTTC; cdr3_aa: CASSSPTSGASLFF
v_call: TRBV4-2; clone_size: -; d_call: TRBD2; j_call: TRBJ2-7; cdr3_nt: TGTGCCAGCAGCCAAGATTTCAGCGGGGGGCTCTACGAGCAGTACTTC; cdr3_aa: CASSQDFSGGLYEQYF
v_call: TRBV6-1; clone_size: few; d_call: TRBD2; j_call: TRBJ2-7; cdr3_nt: TGTGCCACACTCCGGACTAGCGGGACCTACGAGCAGTACTTC; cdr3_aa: CATLRTSGTYEQYF
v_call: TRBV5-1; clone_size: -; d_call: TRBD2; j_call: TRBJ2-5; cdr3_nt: TGCGCCAGCAGCTTGGCTAGCGGGGGCCACCAAGAGACCCAGTACTTC; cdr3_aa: CASSLASGGHQETQYF